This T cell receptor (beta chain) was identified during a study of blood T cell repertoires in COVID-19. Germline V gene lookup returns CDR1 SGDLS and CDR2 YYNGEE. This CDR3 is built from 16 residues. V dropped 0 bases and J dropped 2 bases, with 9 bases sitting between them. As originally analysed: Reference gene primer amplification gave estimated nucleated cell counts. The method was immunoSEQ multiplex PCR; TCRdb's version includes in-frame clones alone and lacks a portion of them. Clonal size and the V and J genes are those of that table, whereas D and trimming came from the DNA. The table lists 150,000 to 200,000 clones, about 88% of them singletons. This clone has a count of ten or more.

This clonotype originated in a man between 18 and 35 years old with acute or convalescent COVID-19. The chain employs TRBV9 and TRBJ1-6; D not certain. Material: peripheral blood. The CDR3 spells CASSVGLQPYNSPLHF. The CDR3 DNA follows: TGTGCCAGCAGCGTAGGTCTACAGCCCTATAATTCACCCCTCCACTTT.